The 10 T cell receptor beta chains below come from one sample, sequenced in a study of blood T cell repertoires in COVID-19. Clones were sequenced by immunoSEQ multiplex PCR, and TCRdb holds only the in-frame ones, with some missing. Found here are 250,000 to 300,000 clones, approximately 86% of them singletons; the top ten hold under 3.5%. Sequencing was performed on peripheral blood. These receptors originate from a woman under 30 with acute or convalescent COVID-19.

The genes are TRBV9 and TRBJ1-6; D possibly corresponds to TRBD1 (6 bases). Per germline, CDR1 SGDLS and CDR2 YYNGEE. V was shortened by 3 bases and J by 9 bases, with 10 bases between the two germline ends. CDR3 length: 13 amino acids. The CDR3 DNA is TGTGCCAGCAGCGAGGGGGGGATTTCACCCCTCCACTTT. It translates to CASSEGGISPLHF. Variable domain in full (rest from reference TRBV9 and TRBJ1-6): DSGVTQTPKHLITATGQRVTLRCSPRSGDLSVYWYQQSLDQGLQFLIQYYNGEERAKGNILERFSAQQFPDLHSELNLSSLELGDSALYFCASSEGGISPLHFGNGTRLTVT.

The gene calls are TRBV6-2 or TRBV6-3 and TRBJ2-7, with TRBD2 matching over 12 bases. This CDR3 has 15 amino acids. Germline assignment: CDR1 MNHEY and CDR2 SVGEGT. With V trimmed by 5 bases and J by 6 bases, 8 bases remained unmatched. The CDR3 sequence: CASSPLTSGRSEQYF. CDR3 coding DNA: TGTGCCAGCAGTCCCCTGACTAGCGGGAGATCCGAGCAGTACTTC.

This chain connects TRBV19 to TRBJ2-2; perhaps TRBD1 as D (6 bases). The CDR3 consists of 20 residues. V was cut by 2 bases and J by 4 bases, with 26 bases left in between. CDR1 is LNHDA and CDR2 is SQIVND in the germline V gene (reference sequence). The chain's CDR3 is CASSIQGSRGIGTFTGELFF. The CDR3 DNA reads TGTGCCAGTAGTATACAGGGGAGTAGAGGTATTGGAACTTTCACCGGGGAGCTGTTTTTT. The full variable domain, with the rest looked up from reference TRBV19 and TRBJ2-2, is DGGITQSPKYLFRKEGQNVTLSCEQNLNHDAMYWYRQDPGQGLRLIYYSQIVNDFQKGDIAEGYSVSREKKESFPLTVTSAQKNPTAFYLCASSIQGSRGIGTFTGELFFGEGSRLTVL.

The rearrangement joins TRBV7-3 to TRBJ2-1; D possibly corresponds to TRBD2 (6 bases). Germline lookup yields CDR1 SGHTA and CDR2 FQGTGA. V was clipped by 5 bases and J by 7 bases, with 15 bases between them. There are 14 residues in the CDR3. CDR3 coding DNA: TGTGCCAGCAGCCTACGGCCCGGAGGGAATGAGCAGTTCTTC. It translates to CASSLRPGGNEQFF.

The rearrangement joins TRBV21-1 to TRBJ1-2. TRBV21-1 is designated a pseudogene. This CDR3 has 17 amino acids. The CDR3 DNA reads TGTGCCAGCAGCGGGACCCCATGGGAGGGGGAGGACTATGGCTACACCTTC. Protein: CASSGTPWEGEDYGYTF.

This clone was observed a few times. The V call is TRBV19, the J call TRBJ1-1; 7 bases are a match to TRBD1. The CDR3 contains 14 residues. J lost 2 bases, V lost 3 bases, and 3 bases had no gene match. Germline loops: CDR1 LNHDA, CDR2 SQIVND (reference sequence). CDR3 sequence reads: CASSIGTANTEAFF. The CDR3 DNA sequence: TGTGCCAGTAGTATCGGGACAGCCAACACTGAAGCTTTCTTT.

The chain combines TRBV18 with TRBJ1-5; weak D call: TRBD1 (5 bases). The CDR3 extends over 15 amino acids. Germline V gene sequence: CDR1 KGHSH, CDR2 LQKENI. With 8 bases removed from V and 5 bases from J, the gap between germline ends came to 19 bases. Here the CDR3 DNA reads TGTGCCAGCACCCCCGGGGGGACGGAGTATCAGCCCCAGCATTTT. It translates to CASTPGGTEYQPQHF.

The chain recombines TRBV10-1 with TRBJ2-1; possibly TRBD2 for D (5 bases). Germline loops: CDR1 WNHNN, CDR2 SYGVQD (reference sequence). The ends were cut back, 2 bases at V and 9 bases at J, with 11 bases in the middle. This CDR3 region has 13 residues. CDR3 region: CASSEILASEQFF. The CDR3 DNA reads TGCGCCAGCAGTGAGATCCTAGCAAGTGAGCAGTTCTTC.

The V call is TRBV6-2 or TRBV6-3, the J call TRBJ1-2; D is unresolved. The CDR3 totals 12 residues. The V gene lost 0 bases and the J gene lost 8 bases, with 7 bases spanning the gap. The germline gives CDR1 MNHEY, CDR2 SVGEGT. CDR3 coding DNA: TGTGCCAGCAGTTACTCAGGAGGAGGCTACACCTTC. This codes for CASSYSGGGYTF.

This chain links TRBV19 with TRBJ2-1, with 12 bases matching TRBD2. J was trimmed by 5 bases and V by 10 bases; bases with no gene match: 12. The germline V gene has CDR1 LNHDA and CDR2 SQIVND (reference sequence). The CDR3 loop spans 16 amino acids. CDR3: CATTRLAGVWNNEQFF. CDR3 nucleotide sequence: TGTGCCACTACAAGACTAGCGGGAGTATGGAACAATGAGCAGTTCTTC.